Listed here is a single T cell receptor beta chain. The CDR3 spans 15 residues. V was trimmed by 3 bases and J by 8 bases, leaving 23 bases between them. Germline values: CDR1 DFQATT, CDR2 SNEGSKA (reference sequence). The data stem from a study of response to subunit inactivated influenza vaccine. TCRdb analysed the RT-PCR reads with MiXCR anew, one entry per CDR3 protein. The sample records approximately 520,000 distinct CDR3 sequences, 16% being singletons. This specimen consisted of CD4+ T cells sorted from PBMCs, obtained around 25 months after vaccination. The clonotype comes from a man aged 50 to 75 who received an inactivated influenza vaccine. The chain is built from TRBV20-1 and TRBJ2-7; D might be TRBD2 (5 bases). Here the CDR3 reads CSASHEGGESTKQYF. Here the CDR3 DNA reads TGCAGTGCTAGCCATGAGGGCGGAGAATCTACGAAGCAGTACTTC.